Shown below are 9 T cell receptor beta chains from a single sample sequenced in a study of T cell changes during pregnancy in multiple sclerosis. Measured with immunoSEQ multiplex PCR; TCRdb has only the in-frame clones, and not every one. The sample shows approximately 40,000 clones, about nine tenths of them seen only once. This sample comprised CD4+ T cells from peripheral blood mononuclear cells, obtained in the second trimester of pregnancy. The receptors derive from a female donor with multiple sclerosis, enrolled in a pregnancy study.

The chain carries TRBV29-1 and TRBJ2-3, with 9 bases that match TRBD2. J gave up 5 bases and V 0 bases, and 12 bases lay outside the gene matches. The CDR3 has 17 amino acids. The germline gives CDR1 SQVTM, CDR2 ANQGSEA. For the CDR3, the DNA is TGCAGCGTTGAAGATCTTAAGGGCGGGAGGGCTTTAGATACGCAGTATTTT. The encoded protein is CSVEDLKGGRALDTQYF.

In its sample, this clone was seen a few times. This sequence joins TRBV28 and TRBJ1-2; perhaps TRBD1 as D (6 bases). V was cut by 6 bases and J by 4 bases, with 12 bases left in between. CDR3 length: 13 residues. CDR1 and CDR2 from the germline V gene are MDHEN and SYDVKM. The chain's CDR3 is CASRLQGSYGYTF. In DNA, the CDR3 is TGTGCCAGCAGGCTTCAGGGGAGCTATGGCTACACCTTC.

This rearrangement joins TRBV18 to TRBJ2-3, with TRBD2 matching 8 bases. Trimming cost V 6 bases and J 4 bases; bases outside gene matches: 12. CDR1 KGHSH and CDR2 LQKENI come from the germline V gene. The CDR3 contains 16 residues. The CDR3 bases are TGTGCCAGCTCCCGAGGACCCGCAGCGGGGGCAGATACGCAGTATTTT. Its translation: CASSRGPAAGADTQYF.

The genes are TRBV10-3 and TRBJ2-4; TRBD2 might be the D (6 bases). In germline, CDR1 is ENHRY, CDR2 SYGVKD. V lost 2 bases to trimming and J lost 7 bases, with 6 bases between them. The CDR3 length is 12 residues. CDR3: CAISEGGNIQYF. The CDR3 DNA follows: TGTGCCATCAGTGAGGGGGGGAACATTCAGTACTTC.

The J gene is TRBJ2-1, the V gene TRBV11-3; 10 nucleotides align to TRBD2. This CDR3 spans 15 amino acids. V shed 1 base, J shed 11 bases, and the junction held 8 bases outside the gene matches. Germline V gene sequence: CDR1 SGHNT, CDR2 YENEEA. CDR3 loop: CASSLGRTSGDKQFF. The CDR3, as DNA: TGTGCCAGCAGCTTAGGAAGGACTAGCGGAGACAAGCAGTTCTTC.

The gene calls are TRBV19 and TRBJ2-3, with D possibly matching TRBD1 (6 bases). The CDR3 covers 13 residues. Germline V gene lookup returns CDR1 LNHDA and CDR2 SQIVND (reference sequence). Trimming removed 1 base from V and 5 bases from J, with 7 bases in between. CDR3 sequence (DNA): TGTGCCAGTAGTATAGGCAGGGGAGATACGCAGTATTTT. Protein: CASSIGRGDTQYF.

This clone was found once. The gene calls are TRBV7-2 and TRBJ2-7; 7 nucleotides match TRBD2. The CDR3 loop spans 15 amino acids. V lost 1 base, J lost 2 bases, and 5 bases stayed unmatched. CDR1 and CDR2 from the germline V gene are SGHTA and FQGNSA. The CDR3 loop is CASSLGSSGTYEQYF. The CDR3 DNA reads TGTGCCAGCAGCTTAGGGTCTAGCGGAACCTACGAGCAGTACTTC.

The rearrangement uses TRBV10-3 and TRBJ2-3; 9 bases agree with TRBD2. V trimming: 10 bases; J trimming: 1 base; junction bases outside the gene matches: 15. Germline values: CDR1 ENHRY, CDR2 SYGVKD. There are 17 residues in the CDR3. The CDR3 DNA follows: TGTGCCACCGAGGCTAAGCGACTAGCGGTCGGCACAGATACGCAGTATTTT. The encoded protein is CATEAKRLAVGTDTQYF.

The chain carries TRBV19 and TRBJ2-7; TRBD1 aligns across 9 bases. Per germline, CDR1 LNHDA and CDR2 SQIVND (reference sequence). After removal of 6 bases from V and 0 bases from J, the junction contained 3 bases not matched to a gene. The CDR3 covers 14 residues. The CDR3 nucleotides read TGTGCCAGTAGAGGACAGGGGAGCTCCTACGAGCAGTACTTC. Its translation: CASRGQGSSYEQYF.